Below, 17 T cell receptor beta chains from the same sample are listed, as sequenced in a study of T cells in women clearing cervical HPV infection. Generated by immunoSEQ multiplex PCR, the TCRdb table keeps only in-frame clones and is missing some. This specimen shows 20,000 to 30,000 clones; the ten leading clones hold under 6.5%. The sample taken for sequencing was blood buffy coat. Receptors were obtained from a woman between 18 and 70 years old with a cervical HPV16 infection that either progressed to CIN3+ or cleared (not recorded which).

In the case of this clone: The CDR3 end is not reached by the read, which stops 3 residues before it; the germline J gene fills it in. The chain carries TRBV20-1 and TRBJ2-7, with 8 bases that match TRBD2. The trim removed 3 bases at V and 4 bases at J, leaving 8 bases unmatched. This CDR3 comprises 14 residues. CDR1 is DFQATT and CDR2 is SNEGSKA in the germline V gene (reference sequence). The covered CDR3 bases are TGCAGTGCTAGTCGGGGGGGTAAAGGGTACGAG. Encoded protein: CSASRGGKGYE. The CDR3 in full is CSASRGGKGYEQYF.

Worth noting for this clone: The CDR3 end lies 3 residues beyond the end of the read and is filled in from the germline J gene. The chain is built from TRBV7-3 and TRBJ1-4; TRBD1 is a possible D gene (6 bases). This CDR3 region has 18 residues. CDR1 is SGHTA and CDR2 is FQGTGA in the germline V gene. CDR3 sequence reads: CASSSLTGPNSGANVLFF. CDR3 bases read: TGTGCCAGCAGCTCCCTGACAGGTCCCAACTCTGGGGCCAACGTA.

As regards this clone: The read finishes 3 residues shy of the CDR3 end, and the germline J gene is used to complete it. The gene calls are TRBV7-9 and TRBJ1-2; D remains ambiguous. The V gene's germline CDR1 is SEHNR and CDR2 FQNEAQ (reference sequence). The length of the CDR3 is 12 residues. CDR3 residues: CASSSVPYDYTF. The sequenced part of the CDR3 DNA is TGTGCCAGCAGCTCCGTTCCCTACGAC.

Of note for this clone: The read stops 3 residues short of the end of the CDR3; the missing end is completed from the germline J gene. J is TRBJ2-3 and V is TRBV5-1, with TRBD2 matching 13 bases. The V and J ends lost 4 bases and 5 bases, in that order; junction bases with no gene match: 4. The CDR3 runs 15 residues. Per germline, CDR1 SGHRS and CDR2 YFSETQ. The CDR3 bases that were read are TGCGCCAGCAGCCCCACTAGCGGGAGGGTAGATACG. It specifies CASSPTSGRVDT. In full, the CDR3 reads CASSPTSGRVDTQYF.

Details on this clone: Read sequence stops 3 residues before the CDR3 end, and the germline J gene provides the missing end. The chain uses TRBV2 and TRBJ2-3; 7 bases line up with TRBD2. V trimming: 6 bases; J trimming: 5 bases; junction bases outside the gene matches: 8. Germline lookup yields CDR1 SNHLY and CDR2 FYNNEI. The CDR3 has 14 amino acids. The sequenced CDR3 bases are TGTGCCAGCAGGGAGAGCGGGGTGGGAGATACG. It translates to CASRESGVGDT. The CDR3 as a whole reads CASRESGVGDTQYF.

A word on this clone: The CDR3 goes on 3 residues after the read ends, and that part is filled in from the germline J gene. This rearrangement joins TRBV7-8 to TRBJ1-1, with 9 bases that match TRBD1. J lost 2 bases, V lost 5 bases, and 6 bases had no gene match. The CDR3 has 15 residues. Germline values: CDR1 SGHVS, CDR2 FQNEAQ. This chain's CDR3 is CASSIQGAGNTEAFF. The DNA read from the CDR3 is TGTGCCAGCAGCATACAGGGGGCGGGAAACACTGAA.

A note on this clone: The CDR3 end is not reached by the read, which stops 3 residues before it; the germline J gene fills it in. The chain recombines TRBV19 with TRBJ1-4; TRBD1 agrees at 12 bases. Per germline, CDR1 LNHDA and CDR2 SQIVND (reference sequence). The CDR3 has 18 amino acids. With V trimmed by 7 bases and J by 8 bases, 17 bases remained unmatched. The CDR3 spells CASNPGTGGYRIREKLFF. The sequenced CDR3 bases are TGTGCCAGTAACCCCGGGACAGGGGGCTATCGGATACGAGAAAAA.

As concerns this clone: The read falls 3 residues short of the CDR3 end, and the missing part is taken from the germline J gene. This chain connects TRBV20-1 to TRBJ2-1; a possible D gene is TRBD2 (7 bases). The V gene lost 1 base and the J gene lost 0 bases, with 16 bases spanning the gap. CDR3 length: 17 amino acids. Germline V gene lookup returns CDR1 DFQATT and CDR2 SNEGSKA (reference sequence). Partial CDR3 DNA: TGCAGTGCTAGAGTCTGGGGGGGGGCCAGCTCCTACAATGAG. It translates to CSARVWGGASSYNE. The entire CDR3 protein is CSARVWGGASSYNEQFF.

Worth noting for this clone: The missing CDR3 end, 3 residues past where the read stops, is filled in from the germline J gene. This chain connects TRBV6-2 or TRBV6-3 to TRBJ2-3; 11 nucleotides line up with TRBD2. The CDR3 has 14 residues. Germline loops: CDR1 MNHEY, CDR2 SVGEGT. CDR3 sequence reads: CASSPRVAGGTQYF. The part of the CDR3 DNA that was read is TGTGCCAGCAGCCCCCGGGTAGCGGGAGGGACG.

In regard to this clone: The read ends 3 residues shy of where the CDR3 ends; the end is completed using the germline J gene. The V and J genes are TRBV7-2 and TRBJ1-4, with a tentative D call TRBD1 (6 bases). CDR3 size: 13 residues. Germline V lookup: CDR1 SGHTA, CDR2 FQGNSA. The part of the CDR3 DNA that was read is TGTGCCAGCAGCTCCCACAGGGAGTCACCA. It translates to CASSSHRESP. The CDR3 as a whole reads CASSSHRESPLFF. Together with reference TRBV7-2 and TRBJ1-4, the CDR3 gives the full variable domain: GAGVSQSPSNKVTEKGKDVELRCDPISGHTALYWYRQSLGQGLEFLIYFQGNSAPDKSGLPSDRFSAERTGGSVSTLTIQRTQQEDSAVYLCASSSHRESPLFFGSGTQLSVL.

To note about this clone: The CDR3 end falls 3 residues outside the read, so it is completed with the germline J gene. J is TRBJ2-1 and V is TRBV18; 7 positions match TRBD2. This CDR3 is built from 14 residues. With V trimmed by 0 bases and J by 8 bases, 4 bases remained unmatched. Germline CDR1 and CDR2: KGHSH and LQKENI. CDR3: CASSPPAGGYEQFF. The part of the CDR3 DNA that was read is TGTGCCAGCTCACCACCAGCCGGGGGGTATGAG.

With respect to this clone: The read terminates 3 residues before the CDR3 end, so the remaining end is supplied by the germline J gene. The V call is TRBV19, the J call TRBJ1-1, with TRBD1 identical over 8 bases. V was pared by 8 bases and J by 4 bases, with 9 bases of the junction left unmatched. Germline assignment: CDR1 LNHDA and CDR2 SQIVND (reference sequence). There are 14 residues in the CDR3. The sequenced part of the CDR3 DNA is TGTGCCAGTGAGACGGACAGGGTGTTCACTGAA. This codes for CASETDRVFTE. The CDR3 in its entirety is CASETDRVFTEAFF.

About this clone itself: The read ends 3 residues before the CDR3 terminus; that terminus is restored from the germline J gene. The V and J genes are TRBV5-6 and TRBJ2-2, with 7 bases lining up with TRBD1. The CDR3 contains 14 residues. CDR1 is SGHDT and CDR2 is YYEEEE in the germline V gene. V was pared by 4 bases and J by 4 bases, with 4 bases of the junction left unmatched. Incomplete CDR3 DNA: TGTGCCAGCAGCCCAGGGGGACGCACCGGGGAG. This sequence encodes CASSPGGRTGE. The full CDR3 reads CASSPGGRTGELFF.

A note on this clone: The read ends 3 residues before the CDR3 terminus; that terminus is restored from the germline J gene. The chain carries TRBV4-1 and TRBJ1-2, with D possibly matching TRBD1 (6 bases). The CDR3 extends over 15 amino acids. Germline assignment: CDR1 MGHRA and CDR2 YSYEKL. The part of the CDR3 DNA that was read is TGCGCCAGCAGCCACGGCTACAGGGACGTAAGAGGC. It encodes CASSHGYRDVRG. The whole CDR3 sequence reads CASSHGYRDVRGYTF.

CDR3 bases read: TGTGCCAGTAGTGAAGGGCTGGGGCAGCCG. Encoded protein: CASSEGLGQP. The full CDR3 is CASSEGLGQPQYF. This chain joins TRBV19 and TRBJ2-3; possible D gene TRBD1, 5 bases. The CDR3 extends 3 residues past the end of the read, so its final part is completed from the germline J gene. The CDR3 consists of 13 residues. Germline V lookup: CDR1 LNHDA, CDR2 SQIVND (reference sequence).

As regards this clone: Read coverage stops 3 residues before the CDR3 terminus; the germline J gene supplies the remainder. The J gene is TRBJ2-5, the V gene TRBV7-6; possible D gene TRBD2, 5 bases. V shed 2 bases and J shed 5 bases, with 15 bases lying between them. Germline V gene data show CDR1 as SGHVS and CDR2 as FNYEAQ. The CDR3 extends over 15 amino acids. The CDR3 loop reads CASSLSGLEEETQYF. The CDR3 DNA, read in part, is TGTGCCAGCAGCTTATCAGGTTTGGAGGAGGAGACC.

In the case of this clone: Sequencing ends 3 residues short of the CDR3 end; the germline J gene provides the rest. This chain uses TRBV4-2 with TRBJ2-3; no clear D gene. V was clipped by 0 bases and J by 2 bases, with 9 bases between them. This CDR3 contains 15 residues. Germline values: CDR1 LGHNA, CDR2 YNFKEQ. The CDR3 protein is CASSQEWQITDTQYF. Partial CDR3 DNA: TGTGCCAGCAGCCAAGAATGGCAGATCACAGATACG.